The 25 T cell receptor beta chains given below trace back to one sample, sequenced in a study of cytomegalovirus exposure and HLA in healthy donors. Only in-frame clones appear in the TCRdb table, and some are missing; sequencing was by immunoSEQ multiplex PCR. Of approximately 140,000 clones in the sample, 70% to 90% are singletons; the top ten hold under 3%. Specimen: PBMCs. The receptors were gathered from a man between 18 and 29 years old in good health and CMV-seronegative.

The chain couples TRBV9 to TRBJ2-7, with 11 bases matching TRBD1. The CDR3 is 13 residues long. CDR1 SGDLS and CDR2 YYNGEE come from the germline V gene. J lost 6 bases, V lost 4 bases, and 3 bases had no gene match. The DNA for the CDR3 is TGTGCCAGCAGCTCAGGGACAGGGGGCGAGCAGTACTTC. Amino acid sequence: CASSSGTGGEQYF.

This rearrangement joins TRBV19 to TRBJ1-6, with TRBD1 matching over 7 bases. The CDR3 has 16 residues. Losses at the gene ends were 6 bases for V and 0 bases for J; bases not matched to a gene: 5. Germline loops: CDR1 LNHDA, CDR2 SQIVND (reference sequence). For the CDR3, the DNA is TGTGCCAGTAGCTCGGACAGGAGCTCCTATAATTCACCCCTCCACTTT. This codes for CASSSDRSSYNSPLHF.

The chain recombines TRBV13 with TRBJ2-1; 9 bases align to TRBD2. The CDR3 runs 16 residues. CDR1 is PRHDT and CDR2 is FYEKMQ in the germline V gene (reference sequence). Trimming removed 4 bases from V and 6 bases from J; junction bases left unmatched: 10. CDR3 protein: CASSSPRAGGFNEQFF. The CDR3, as DNA: TGTGCCAGCAGCTCCCCCAGAGCGGGAGGATTCAATGAGCAGTTCTTC. The full variable domain, completed using reference TRBV13 and TRBJ2-1, is AAGVIQSPRHLIKEKRETATLKCYPIPRHDTVYWYQQGPGQDPQFLISFYEKMQSDKGSIPDRFSAQQFSDYHSELNMSSLELGDSALYFCASSSPRAGGFNEQFFGPGTRLTVL.

The chain has TRBV25-1 and TRBJ2-3; 9 bases line up with TRBD2. The junction had 2 bases not matched to a gene; V was cut back by 4 bases and J by 3 bases. The CDR3 runs 14 residues. The V gene's germline CDR1 is MGHDK and CDR2 SYGVNS. As DNA, the CDR3 is TGTGCCAGCAGTGGACTAGCGGTTACAGATACGCAGTATTTT. Protein sequence: CASSGLAVTDTQYF.

This sequence joins TRBV2 and TRBJ2-7; 7 bases map to TRBD1. The CDR3 spans 13 residues. The trim removed 7 bases at V and 7 bases at J, leaving 10 bases unmatched. Per the germline V gene, CDR1 is SNHLY and CDR2 is FYNNEI. The CDR3 DNA is TGTGCCAGCAACCCGGGACAGCAAAGAGAGCAGTACTTC. Its translation: CASNPGQQREQYF.

The gene calls are TRBV14 and TRBJ2-7; 8 bases map to TRBD2. Germline V CDR1 and CDR2: SGHDN, FVKESK. There are 13 residues in the CDR3. CDR3 protein: CATRAGGAYEQYF. CDR3 bases: TGTGCGACCCGGGCCGGGGGGGCCTACGAGCAGTACTTC.

The rearrangement links TRBV5-1 to TRBJ2-3, with 9 bases matching TRBD1. CDR3 length equals 14 residues. Germline CDR1 and CDR2: SGHRS and YFSETQ. V dropped 5 bases and J dropped 3; count of bases not matched to a gene: 4. CDR3 region: CASRRQGGTDTQYF. The CDR3 nucleotides are TGCGCCAGCAGACGACAGGGGGGAACAGATACGCAGTATTTT.

The table lists this clone with a count of one. The rearrangement uses TRBV19 and TRBJ2-7, with D perhaps matching TRBD2 (6 bases). Germline V gives CDR1 LNHDA, CDR2 SQIVND (reference sequence). V was pared by 5 bases and J by 3 bases, with 14 bases between. The CDR3 contains 14 residues. This chain's CDR3 is CASSPRDLLYEQYF. CDR3 in DNA: TGTGCCAGTAGTCCCAGGGACTTACTCTACGAGCAGTACTTC.

The chain couples TRBV5-8 to TRBJ2-5; 14 bases are shared with TRBD2. The trim removed 4 bases at V and 5 bases at J, leaving 10 bases unmatched. The CDR3 extends over 17 amino acids. Germline CDR1 reads SGHTS; CDR2 reads YDEGEE. CDR3 loop: CASSPRGTSGRLETQYF. In nucleotides, the CDR3 is TGTGCCAGCAGCCCCAGGGGGACTAGCGGGAGACTGGAGACCCAGTACTTC.

This sequence joins TRBV27 and TRBJ2-1, with D unresolved. Germline assignment: CDR1 MNHEY and CDR2 SMNVEV (reference sequence). Trimming shortened V by 2 bases and J by 6 bases, and 14 bases separated the two germline ends. The CDR3 totals 15 residues. Here the CDR3 DNA reads TGTGCCAGCAGTTTAACCCCCGAAGCAAGCAATGAGCAGTTCTTC. It codes for CASSLTPEASNEQFF.

This clone has more than one count but fewer than ten. DNA of the CDR3: TGTGCCAGCACCGCGGGGGGGAACACTGAAGCTTTCTTT. This encodes CASTAGGNTEAFF. The chain joins TRBV2 to TRBJ1-1; D perhaps matches TRBD1 (5 bases). This CDR3 comprises 13 residues. Germline CDR1 and CDR2: SNHLY and FYNNEI. V was cut by 7 bases and J by 1 base, with 10 bases left in between.

The rearrangement joins TRBV5-4 to TRBJ1-2; a weak D match, TRBD1 (6 bases). The CDR3 is 14 residues long. Germline CDR1 is SGHNT and CDR2 is YYREEE (reference sequence). V lost 2 bases and J 3 bases, leaving 11 bases between the germline ends. The CDR3 loop is CASSLQGVYYGYTF. The CDR3, as DNA: TGTGCCAGCAGCTTACAGGGAGTATACTATGGCTACACCTTC.

This clone was seen more than once but under ten times. V gene TRBV19 combines with J gene TRBJ2-7; 12 positions match TRBD2. After removal of 3 bases from V and 3 bases from J, the junction contained 6 bases not matched to a gene. The germline gives CDR1 LNHDA, CDR2 SQIVND (reference sequence). The CDR3 is 16 residues long. The DNA for the CDR3 is TGTGCCAGTAGTATCGCTCTAGCGGGAGGGGTCTACGAGCAGTACTTC. It encodes CASSIALAGGVYEQYF.

The J gene is TRBJ2-7, the V gene TRBV11-2; 9 nucleotides align to TRBD1. With V trimmed by 3 bases and J by 5 bases, 17 bases remained unmatched. The germline V gene encodes CDR1 SGHAT and CDR2 FQNNGV. The CDR3 is 18 amino acids. CDR3 DNA: TGTGCCAGCAGCTTTAGTCCCTGGACAGGGGAACGCGCCCACGAGCAGTACTTC. Protein: CASSFSPWTGERAHEQYF.

The V and J genes are TRBV5-6 and TRBJ1-5, with D hard to call. The V end lost 1 base, the J end lost 4 bases, and 6 bases lay between the germline ends. Per germline, CDR1 SGHDT and CDR2 YYEEEE. The CDR3 contains 13 residues. CDR3 sequence reads: CASSLRVNQPQHF. The DNA of the CDR3 is TGTGCCAGCAGCTTGCGAGTAAATCAGCCCCAGCATTTT.

V and J are TRBV29-1 and TRBJ2-7; 7 bases fit TRBD1. Germline V gene lookup returns CDR1 SQVTM and CDR2 ANQGSEA. The CDR3 spans 14 residues. J gave up 2 bases and V 1 base, and 5 bases lay outside the gene matches. The CDR3: CSVEVAGTAYEQYF. The CDR3 nucleotides are TGCAGCGTTGAAGTGGCCGGGACAGCCTACGAGCAGTACTTC.

The chain combines TRBV28 with TRBJ2-7; 8 nucleotides align to TRBD1. The germline gives CDR1 MDHEN, CDR2 SYDVKM. The CDR3 spans 15 residues. The J segment lost 1 base and the V segment lost 7 bases, leaving 9 bases of the junction unmatched. CDR3 bases: TGTGCCAGCAAGGAGGAAACAGGGGGGTCCTACGAGCAGTACTTC. Translated, it gives CASKEETGGSYEQYF.

This chain joins TRBV6-5 and TRBJ2-1, with D maybe TRBD2 (6 bases). Germline V lookup: CDR1 MNHEY, CDR2 SVGAGI. Trimming pared 2 bases from V and 4 bases from J, leaving 15 bases between. The CDR3 is made up of 16 amino acids. In DNA, the CDR3 is TGTGCCAGCAGTTACCTCCCAGGCCGGGGGTACAATGAGCAGTTCTTC. Its protein product is CASSYLPGRGYNEQFF.

The chain links TRBV7-8 to TRBJ2-5; no clear D. Deletions cut 2 bases from V and 1 base from J, with 11 bases between. There are 15 residues in the CDR3. The germline gives CDR1 SGHVS, CDR2 FQNEAQ. DNA for the CDR3: TGTGCCAGCAGCTTATACCCGAGCGCCCAAGAGACCCAGTACTTC. Its translation is CASSLYPSAQETQYF.

The chain carries TRBV18 and TRBJ1-5; 7 bases line up with TRBD1. The CDR3 is 16 amino acids. Germline CDR1 and CDR2: KGHSH and LQKENI. Trimming removed 1 base from V and 5 bases from J; junction bases left unmatched: 8. The CDR3 protein is CASSPRGGTGDQPQHF. CDR3 DNA sequence: TGTGCCAGCTCACCACGGGGCGGAACAGGGGATCAGCCCCAGCATTTT. Full variable domain (missing parts from reference TRBV18 and TRBJ1-5): NAGVMQNPRHLVRRRGQEARLRCSPMKGHSHVYWYRQLPEEGLKFMVYLQKENIIDESGMPKERFSAEFPKEGPSILRIQQVVRGDSAAYFCASSPRGGTGDQPQHFGDGTRLSIL.

The chain has TRBV5-1 and TRBJ2-7, with 7 bases aligning to TRBD2. The CDR3 has 15 residues. J lost 2 bases, V lost 4 bases, and 9 bases had no gene match. Per the germline V gene, CDR1 is SGHRS and CDR2 is YFSETQ. The CDR3 is CASSRGGANTYEQYF. In nucleotides, the CDR3 is TGCGCCAGCAGCCGGGGAGGGGCGAATACCTACGAGCAGTACTTC. The full variable domain, with the rest looked up from reference TRBV5-1 and TRBJ2-7, is KAGVTQTPRYLIKTRGQQVTLSCSPISGHRSVSWYQQTPGQGLQFLFEYFSETQRNKGNFPGRFSGRQFSNSRSEMNVSTLELGDSALYLCASSRGGANTYEQYFGPGTRLTVT.

In this sample, this clone turned up once. The chain employs TRBV2 and TRBJ2-1; TRBD2 agrees at 11 bases. This CDR3 has 15 amino acids. V gave up 7 bases and J gave up 9 bases; unmatched junction bases: 11. Germline values: CDR1 SNHLY, CDR2 FYNNEI. The CDR3 bases are TGTGCCAGCATGCCCCTAGCGGGGGGCACCGGTGAGCAGTTCTTC. Encoded protein: CASMPLAGGTGEQFF. The variable domain in full, completed from reference TRBV2 and TRBJ2-1, reads EPEVTQTPSHQVTQMGQEVILRCVPISNHLYFYWYRQILGQKVEFLVSFYNNEISEKSEIFDDQFSVERPDGSNFTLKIRSTKLEDSAMYFCASMPLAGGTGEQFFGPGTRLTVL.

This sequence joins TRBV6-1 and TRBJ1-5; 7 nucleotides align to TRBD1. CDR3 size: 15 residues. Germline lookup yields CDR1 MNHNS and CDR2 SASEGT. The J segment lost 4 bases and the V segment lost 5 bases, leaving 8 bases of the junction unmatched. The CDR3 nucleotides read TGTGCCAGCAGTACTCTGACAGGGACTAATCAGCCCCAGCATTTT. It yields the protein CASSTLTGTNQPQHF.

This clone was picked up one time. The chain carries TRBV28 and TRBJ1-5; no clear D gene. With 5 bases removed from V and 2 bases from J, the gap between germline ends came to 13 bases. The germline gives CDR1 MDHEN, CDR2 SYDVKM. The CDR3 contains 15 residues. CDR3 region: CASSGWRGGNQPQHF. The DNA for the CDR3 is TGTGCCAGCAGTGGCTGGCGGGGTGGCAATCAGCCCCAGCATTTT.

In regard to this clone: The likely explanation is a read error, given a far larger clone one base away. The chain has TRBV6-4 and TRBJ2-3, with TRBD1 matching over 12 bases. The V segment lost 2 bases and the J segment 4 bases; nucleotides outside the gene matches: 1. The CDR3 contains 15 residues. Germline-derived CDR1 and CDR2 are MRHNA and SNTAGT. The CDR3 protein is CASSDGTGGADTQYF. CDR3 DNA: TGTGCCAGCAGTGACGGGACAGGGGGCGCAGATACGCAGTATTTT.